This is a list of T cell receptor beta chains from one sample in a study of memory CD4+ T cells and cytomegalovirus serostatus. Profiling relied on immunoSEQ multiplex PCR, and the TCRdb table lists in-frame clones only, not all of them. Found here are about 52,000 clones, around 88% of them singletons; the top ten hold 1.5% to 2%. Sequenced input: memory CD4+ T cells from blood. The receptors come from an adult in good health and CMV-seropositive. CDR3s include the opening cysteine and the closing phenylalanine or tryptophan. A D gene is named only where the DNA matches it firmly. The size entry is marked missing in some rows and otherwise reads once, few, many or a size class.

cdr3_aa	cdr3_nt	v_call	j_call	d_call	clone_size	cdr3_length
CSVLGNPGAVGYTF	TGCAGCGTTTTAGGCAACCCAGGGGCGGTAGGCTACACCTTC	TRBV29-1	TRBJ1-2	.	.	14
CASSQVGNTRAMMYNEQFF	TGTGCCAGCAGCCAAGTGGGGAATACTAGGGCAATGATGTACAATGAGCAGTTCTTC	TRBV14	TRBJ2-1	.	once	19
CASSLGGSNEKLFF	TGTGCCAGCAGCTTAGGAGGTTCTAATGAAAAACTGTTTTTT	TRBV7-2	TRBJ1-4	.	.	14
CASSFTRARATNQPQHF	TGTGCCAGCAGTTTTACCAGGGCCCGCGCAACCAATCAGCCCCAGCATTTT	TRBV28	TRBJ1-5	.	.	17
CAISGRQRENTEAFF	TGTGCCATCAGTGGGCGACAGAGGGAGAACACTGAAGCTTTCTTT	TRBV10-3	TRBJ1-1	.	.	15
CSGMANTEAFF	TGCAGCGGCATGGCGAACACTGAAGCTTTCTTT	TRBV29-1	TRBJ1-1	.	few	11
CAISESIGRQPQHF	TGTGCCATCAGTGAGTCTATAGGGCGGCAGCCCCAGCATTTT	TRBV10-3	TRBJ1-5	.	.	14
CSVGGGAWGTQYF	TGCAGCGTTGGCGGGGGGGCCTGGGGTACGCAGTATTTT	TRBV29-1	TRBJ2-3	TRBD2	.	13
CATGSGQRGGQPQHF	TGTGCCACCGGTTCCGGACAGAGGGGCGGTCAGCCCCAGCATTTT	TRBV15	TRBJ1-5	.	.	15
CSDDAGYTF	TGCAGCGATGATGCGGGCTACACCTTC	TRBV29-1	TRBJ1-2	.	.	9
CASSPWGPNEKLFF	TGTGCCAGCAGTCCATGGGGGCCAAATGAAAAACTGTTTTTT	TRBV27	TRBJ1-4	.	.	14
CASSWAGGVQETQYF	TGCGCCAGCAGCTGGGCGGGAGGGGTCCAAGAGACCCAGTACTTC	TRBV5-1	TRBJ2-5	TRBD2	once	15
CASSSLGLGPMNTEAFF	TGTGCCAGCAGCTCACTAGGCTTGGGGCCAATGAACACTGAAGCTTTCTTT	TRBV7-9	TRBJ1-1	.	.	17
CASSLGGTSGRAGEQYF	TGTGCCAGCAGCTTAGGGGGGACTAGCGGGAGGGCCGGCGAGCAGTACTTC	TRBV11-2	TRBJ2-7	TRBD2	once	17
CASSQSRTGVQPQHF	TGCGCCAGCAGCCAATCCCGGACAGGGGTTCAGCCCCAGCATTTT	TRBV4-3	TRBJ1-5	TRBD1	.	15
CATSGFREEQFF	TGTGCCACCAGCGGGTTCAGAGAAGAGCAGTTCTTC	TRBV15	TRBJ2-1	.	.	12
CASSYLASSEQFF	TGTGCCAGCTCGTACCTAGCGTCTAGTGAGCAGTTCTTC	TRBV9	TRBJ2-1	.	.	13
CASSQATGGNSDTQYF	TGCGCCAGCAGCCAAGCAACAGGGGGCAACTCAGATACGCAGTATTTT	TRBV4-3	TRBJ2-3	TRBD1	.	16
CAAGLAGISYEQYF	TGTGCCGCCGGACTAGCGGGGATCTCCTACGAGCAGTACTTC	TRBV10-3	TRBJ2-7	TRBD2	.	14
CASSLVGGGTSTGELFF	TGTGCCAGCAGCCTGGTCGGGGGAGGGACGAGCACCGGGGAGCTGTTTTTT	TRBV7-2	TRBJ2-2	TRBD2	.	17
CASTQGARNNSPLHF	TGTGCCAGTACACAGGGAGCAAGGAATAATTCACCCCTCCACTTT	TRBV19	TRBJ1-6	.	once	15
CASSLRAGTGSNEQFF	TGCGCCAGCAGCTTACGAGCGGGAACCGGTAGTAATGAGCAGTTCTTC	TRBV5-1	TRBJ2-1	TRBD2	few	16
CASSSSSGRANEQFF	TGTGCCAGCAGCTCCAGCAGCGGGAGGGCCAATGAGCAGTTCTTC	TRBV11-1	TRBJ2-1	TRBD2	.	15
CASSLMDRETQYF	TGTGCCAGCAGCTTAATGGACAGGGAGACCCAGTACTTC	TRBV7-2	TRBJ2-5	TRBD1	.	13
CASRDRGDTDTQYF	TGTGCCAGTCGTGACAGGGGTGACACAGATACGCAGTATTTT	TRBV19	TRBJ2-3	TRBD1	.	14
CASSTRTSGRWDEQFF	TGTGCCAGCAGCACCCGGACTAGCGGGAGATGGGATGAGCAGTTCTTC	TRBV11-2	TRBJ2-1	TRBD2	.	16
CASSVAAGPPGDEKLFF	TGTGCCAGCAGCGTAGCGGCGGGACCCCCAGGGGATGAAAAACTGTTTTTT	TRBV9	TRBJ1-4	.	.	17
CATKGQGQNTEAFF	TGTGCCACCAAGGGACAGGGTCAAAACACTGAAGCTTTCTTT	TRBV19	TRBJ1-1	TRBD1	.	14
CSAKMGYTF	TGCAGTGCCAAAATGGGCTACACCTTC	TRBV20-1	TRBJ1-2	.	.	9
CASSLVVASGNTIYF	TGTGCCAGCAGCTTAGTTGTGGCTTCGGGAAACACCATATATTTT	TRBV5-5	TRBJ1-3	.	.	15
CASSSQGFGYTF	TGTGCCAGCAGCTCACAGGGGTTTGGCTACACCTTC	TRBV14	TRBJ1-2	TRBD1	.	12
CASRAPEAGNEQFF	TGCGCCAGCCGAGCCCCTGAGGCTGGAAATGAGCAGTTCTTC	TRBV5-1	TRBJ2-1	.	.	14
CASSIDGLGNYGYTF	TGTGCCAGTAGTATTGACGGGTTGGGTAACTATGGCTACACCTTC	TRBV19	TRBJ1-2	.	.	15
CASSPRQGLRNEQFF	TGTGCCAGCTCACCCCGACAGGGTCTAAGGAATGAGCAGTTCTTC	TRBV18	TRBJ2-1	TRBD1	.	15
CASSPQGGQGAFF	TGTGCCAGCAGCCCCCAGGGGGGGCAAGGAGCTTTCTTT	TRBV7-3	TRBJ1-1	TRBD1	.	13
CASMGQGNQPQHF	TGTGCCAGCATGGGACAGGGCAATCAGCCCCAGCATTTT	TRBV6-6	TRBJ1-5	TRBD1	.	13
CASRMGQTNEKLFF	TGTGCCAGCAGGATGGGACAGACTAATGAAAAACTGTTTTTT	TRBV6-1	TRBJ1-4	TRBD1	.	14
CASSARMGNTEAFF	TGTGCCAGCAGCGCCAGAATGGGGAACACTGAAGCTTTCTTT	TRBV9	TRBJ1-1	.	.	14
CASSPDRRIYSNQPQHF	TGTGCCAGTAGCCCAGACAGGAGGATATATAGCAATCAGCCCCAGCATTTT	TRBV19	TRBJ1-5	.	.	17
CASSPGRNGNTIYF	TGTGCCAGCAGCCCAGGACGGAATGGAAACACCATATATTTT	TRBV4-2	TRBJ1-3	.	.	14
CASRQGNANYGYTF	TGTGCCAGCAGACAGGGGAACGCTAACTATGGCTACACCTTC	TRBV27	TRBJ1-2	TRBD1	.	14
CASSLDRKSYGYTF	TGTGCCAGCAGCCTGGACAGGAAGAGCTATGGCTACACCTTC	TRBV5-6	TRBJ1-2	TRBD1	.	14
CASSNFTGDSNQPQHF	TGTGCCAGCAGCAACTTTACAGGGGATAGCAATCAGCCCCAGCATTTT	TRBV21-1	TRBJ1-5	.	.	16
CASRADGGYTF	TGTGCCAGCAGGGCCGACGGAGGCTACACCTTC	TRBV2	TRBJ1-2	.	.	11
CASSPYETGISYEQYF	TGTGCCAGCAGTCCTTATGAGACAGGGATCTCCTACGAGCAGTACTTC	TRBV27	TRBJ2-7	TRBD1	.	16
CASSPDRGSGNEKLFF	TGTGCCAGCAGCCCGGACAGGGGATCGGGTAATGAAAAACTGTTTTTT	TRBV7-9	TRBJ1-4	TRBD1	.	16
CASSWDPLLGNEQYF	TGCGCCAGCAGCTGGGATCCCCTCCTCGGAAACGAGCAGTACTTC	TRBV5-1	TRBJ2-7	.	.	15
CASSFGGQGARTEAFF	TGTGCCAGCAGCTTTGGCGGTCAGGGGGCGCGGACTGAAGCTTTCTTT	TRBV11-2	TRBJ1-1	TRBD1	few	16
CSVEEGPRQETQYF	TGCAGCGTTGAAGAGGGCCCCCGACAAGAGACCCAGTACTTC	TRBV29-1	TRBJ2-5	.	.	14
CASSPGQAYGYTF	TGTGCCAGCAGCCCAGGACAGGCTTATGGCTACACCTTC	TRBV2	TRBJ1-2	TRBD1	.	13
CASSPGLAGGPSYNEQFF	TGTGCCAGCAGCCCCGGACTAGCGGGGGGGCCTTCCTACAATGAGCAGTTCTTC	TRBV7-2	TRBJ2-1	TRBD2	.	18
CAISELAGVVRGYNEQFF	TGTGCCATCAGTGAGCTAGCGGGAGTTGTCAGGGGCTACAATGAGCAGTTCTTC	TRBV10-3	TRBJ2-1	TRBD2	.	18
CASSFDRELFF	TGTGCCAGCAGCTTCGACCGGGAGCTGTTTTTT	TRBV7-9	TRBJ2-2	.	.	11
CASSIATSNIQYF	TGTGCCAGTAGTATAGCGACTAGCAACATTCAGTACTTC	TRBV19	TRBJ2-4	TRBD2	.	13
CASSDKGLAGVEEQYF	TGTGCCAGCAGCGACAAGGGACTAGCGGGAGTGGAAGAGCAGTACTTC	TRBV9	TRBJ2-7	TRBD2	.	16
CASSRAGTAQETQYF	TGTGCCAGCAGCCGTGCGGGCACAGCACAAGAGACCCAGTACTTC	TRBV21-1	TRBJ2-5	.	.	15
CASRKGMSTEAFF	TGTGCCAGCAGAAAAGGGATGAGCACTGAAGCTTTCTTT	TRBV7-9	TRBJ1-1	.	once	13
CASSLAGGTEPQHF	TGTGCCAGCAGCTTAGCGGGCGGGACGGAGCCCCAGCATTTT	TRBV7-9	TRBJ1-5	.	.	14